This TCR beta chain comes out of a study of Graves' ophthalmopathy and Graves' hyperthyroidism. Donors with ophthalmopathy: moderate-to-severe activity, CAS ≥3, NOSPECS ≥4, duration under 3 months. This clonotype showed up many times. Its antigen is unknown. Points from the study as a whole: Most expanded thyroid clonotypes above 0.001 frequency also appeared in blood.

Scientists amplified the TCR beta CDR3 regions from RNA transcripts. First-round RT-PCR relied on HTBI primers, and a second-round multiplex PCR came next. TCRdb used MiXCR to reprocess the multiplex PCR reads, holding one entry per CDR3 protein. The sample lists 450,000 or so distinct CDR3 sequences, roughly an eighth seen once, with 8% to 10% in the top ten. The CDR3 sequence is 15 residues long. Germline V gene data show CDR1 as KGHSH and CDR2 as LQKENI. Losses at the gene ends were 0 bases for V and 7 bases for J; bases not matched to a gene: 6. Sequences were obtained from blood. The chain employs TRBV18 and TRBJ2-5; 9 bases map to TRBD1. This clonotype was obtained from a young woman with Graves' ophthalmopathy. The CDR3 protein is CASSPPGQGIGTQYF. CDR3 coding DNA: TGTGCCAGCTCACCACCGGGACAGGGTATAGGGACCCAGTACTTC.